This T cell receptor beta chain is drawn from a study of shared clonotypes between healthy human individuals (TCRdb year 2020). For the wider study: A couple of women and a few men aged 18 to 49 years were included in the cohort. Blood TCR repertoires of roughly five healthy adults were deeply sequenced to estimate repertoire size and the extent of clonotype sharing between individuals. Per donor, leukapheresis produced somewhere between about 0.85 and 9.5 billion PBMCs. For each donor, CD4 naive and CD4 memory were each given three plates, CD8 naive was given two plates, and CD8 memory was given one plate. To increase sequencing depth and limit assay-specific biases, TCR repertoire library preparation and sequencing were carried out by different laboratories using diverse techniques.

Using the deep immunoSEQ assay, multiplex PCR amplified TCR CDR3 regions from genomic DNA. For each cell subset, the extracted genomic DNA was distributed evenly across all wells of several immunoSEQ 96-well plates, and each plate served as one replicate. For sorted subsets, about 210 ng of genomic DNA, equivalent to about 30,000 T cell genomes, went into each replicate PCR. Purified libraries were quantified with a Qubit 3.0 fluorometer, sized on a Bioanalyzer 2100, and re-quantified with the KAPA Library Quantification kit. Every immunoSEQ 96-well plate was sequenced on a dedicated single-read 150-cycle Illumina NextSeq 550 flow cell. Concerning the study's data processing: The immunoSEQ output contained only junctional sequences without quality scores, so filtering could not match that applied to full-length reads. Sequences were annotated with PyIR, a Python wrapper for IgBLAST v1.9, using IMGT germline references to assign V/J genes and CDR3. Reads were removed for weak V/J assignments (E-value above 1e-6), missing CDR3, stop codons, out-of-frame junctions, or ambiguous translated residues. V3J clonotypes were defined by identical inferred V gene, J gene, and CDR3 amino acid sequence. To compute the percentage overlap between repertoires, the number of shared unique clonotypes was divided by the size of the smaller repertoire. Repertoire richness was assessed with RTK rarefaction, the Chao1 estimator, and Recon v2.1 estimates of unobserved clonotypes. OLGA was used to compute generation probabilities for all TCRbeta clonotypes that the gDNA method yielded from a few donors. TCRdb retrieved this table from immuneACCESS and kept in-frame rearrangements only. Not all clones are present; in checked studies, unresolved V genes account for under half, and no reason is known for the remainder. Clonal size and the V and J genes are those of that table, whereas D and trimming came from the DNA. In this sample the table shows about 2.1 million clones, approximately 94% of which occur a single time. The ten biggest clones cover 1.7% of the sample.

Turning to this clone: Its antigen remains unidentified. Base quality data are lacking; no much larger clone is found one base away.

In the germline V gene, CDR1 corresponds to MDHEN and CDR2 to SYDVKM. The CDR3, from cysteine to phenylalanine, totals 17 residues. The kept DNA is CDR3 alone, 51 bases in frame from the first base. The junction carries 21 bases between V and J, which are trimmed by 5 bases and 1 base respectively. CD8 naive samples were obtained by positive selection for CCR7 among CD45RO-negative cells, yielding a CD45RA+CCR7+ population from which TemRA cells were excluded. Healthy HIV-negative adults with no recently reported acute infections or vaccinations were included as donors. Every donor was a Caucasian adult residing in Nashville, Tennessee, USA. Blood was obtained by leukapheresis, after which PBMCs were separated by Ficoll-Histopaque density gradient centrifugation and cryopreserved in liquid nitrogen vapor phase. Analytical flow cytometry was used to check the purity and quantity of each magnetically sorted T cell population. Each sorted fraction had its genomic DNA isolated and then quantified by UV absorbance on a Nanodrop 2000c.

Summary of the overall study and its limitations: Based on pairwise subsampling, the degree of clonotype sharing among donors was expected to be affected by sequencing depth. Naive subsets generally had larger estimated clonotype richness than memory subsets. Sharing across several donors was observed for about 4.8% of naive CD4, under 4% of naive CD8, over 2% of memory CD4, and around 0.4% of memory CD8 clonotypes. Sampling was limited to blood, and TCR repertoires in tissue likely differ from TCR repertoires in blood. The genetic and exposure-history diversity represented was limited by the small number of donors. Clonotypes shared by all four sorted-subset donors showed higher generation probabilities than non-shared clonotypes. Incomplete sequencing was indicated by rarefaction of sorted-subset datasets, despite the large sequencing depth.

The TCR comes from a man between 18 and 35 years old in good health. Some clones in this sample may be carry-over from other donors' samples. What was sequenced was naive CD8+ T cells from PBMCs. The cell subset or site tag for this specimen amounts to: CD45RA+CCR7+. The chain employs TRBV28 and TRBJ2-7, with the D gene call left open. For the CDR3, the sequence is CASSPEKGFATSYEQYF. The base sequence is TGTGCCAGCAGTCCCGAAAAAGGGTTTGCCACATCCTACGAGCAGTACTTC.